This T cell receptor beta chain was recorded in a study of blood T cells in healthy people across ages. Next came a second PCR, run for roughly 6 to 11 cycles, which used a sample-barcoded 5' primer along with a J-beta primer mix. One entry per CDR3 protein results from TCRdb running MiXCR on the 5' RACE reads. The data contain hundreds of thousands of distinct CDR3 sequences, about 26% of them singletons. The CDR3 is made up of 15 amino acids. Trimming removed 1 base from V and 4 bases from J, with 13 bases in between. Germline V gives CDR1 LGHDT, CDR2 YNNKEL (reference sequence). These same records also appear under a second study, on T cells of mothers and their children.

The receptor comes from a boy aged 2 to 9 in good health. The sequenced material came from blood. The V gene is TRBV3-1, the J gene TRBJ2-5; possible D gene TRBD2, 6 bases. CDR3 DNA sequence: TGTGCCAGCAGCCAAGGGGGGGTAGGTCGAGAGACCCAGTACTTC. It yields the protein CASSQGGVGRETQYF.